This is a list of T cell receptor beta chains from one sample in a study of blood T cell repertoires in COVID-19. The data were produced by immunoSEQ multiplex PCR, yet TCRdb's version contains in-frame clones alone and is incomplete. The sample holds around 200,000 clones, roughly 90% seen once. Sequencing was carried out using peripheral blood. The source of these receptors is a man in his 70s with active or convalescent COVID-19. Both conserved end residues are trimmed from each CDR3.

V: TRBV9
J: TRBJ2-6
CDR3: ASSSGASGANVLT

V: TRBV3-1/TRBV3-2
J: TRBJ2-2
CDR3: ASSDQGLPTGELF

V: TRBV13
J: TRBJ2-7
CDR3: ASSSTGTDSYEQY

V: TRBV29-1
J: TRBJ1-2
CDR3: SGLIESSPLGGYT

V: TRBV6-6
J: TRBJ1-1
CDR3: ASSPRDRGMWTEAF

V: TRBV4-1
J: TRBJ1-1
CDR3: ASSQPWTPNTEAF

V: TRBV27
J: TRBJ1-1
CDR3: ASSLTPRDSEAF

V: TRBV5-1
J: TRBJ1-2
CDR3: ASSLGEGSTYGYT

V: TRBV19
J: TRBJ2-5
CDR3: ASTDSGLAGVVSETQY

V: TRBV7-2
J: TRBJ1-1
CDR3: ASSFNRGNTEAF

V: TRBV11-2
J: TRBJ1-3
CDR3: ASSLLGVSPGNTIY

V: TRBV5-4
J: TRBJ2-3
CDR3: ASRMFGLAKDTQY

V: TRBV5-6
J: TRBJ1-2
CDR3: ASSHESSDRGLDGYT

V: TRBV6-2/TRBV6-3
J: TRBJ1-5
CDR3: ASSAPLGQGSNQPQH

V: TRBV9
J: TRBJ1-1
CDR3: ASSVVGQMNTEAF

V: TRBV29-1
J: TRBJ2-7
CDR3: SVDEGWRDEQY

V: TRBV4-1
J: TRBJ1-5
CDR3: ASSQDSGDQPQH

V: TRBV24-1
J: TRBJ1-2
CDR3: ATSETTGGTYGYT

V: TRBV11-2
J: TRBJ1-2
CDR3: ASSQTGYYGYT

V: TRBV7-2
J: TRBJ1-2
CDR3: ASSLDREANGYT

V: TRBV18
J: TRBJ1-1
CDR3: ASSPGQSLNTEAF

V: TRBV5-1
J: TRBJ2-2
CDR3: ASSLAGSSVTGELF

V: TRBV5-4
J: TRBJ2-7
CDR3: ASSPGQGYHEQY

V: TRBV5-1
J: TRBJ2-1
CDR3: ASSLLQGANEQF

V: TRBV15
J: TRBJ2-1
CDR3: ATSRDRSSGARGQF

V: TRBV7-3
J: TRBJ1-3
CDR3: ASSWDSTSGNTIY

V: TRBV11-3
J: TRBJ1-1
CDR3: ASSFSGLSEAF

V: TRBV7-2
J: TRBJ1-2
CDR3: ASSFDREAGYGYT

V: TRBV29-1
J: TRBJ2-7
CDR3: SVSSGTGGYEQY

V: TRBV29-1
J: TRBJ1-1
CDR3: SVEGGGPEAF

V: TRBV9
J: TRBJ2-2
CDR3: ASSPPWSTGELF

V: TRBV27
J: TRBJ2-1
CDR3: ASTPRTSGASYNEQF

V: TRBV19
J: TRBJ1-1
CDR3: ASSIRSGGFTEAF

V: TRBV27
J: TRBJ1-2
CDR3: ASSLRENYGYT

V: TRBV2
J: TRBJ2-7
CDR3: ASSIQGQALEQY

V: TRBV7-9
J: TRBJ2-1
CDR3: ASSLGPGGNEQF

V: TRBV15
J: TRBJ1-4
CDR3: ATSTIQGPGEKLF

V: TRBV7-9
J: TRBJ2-3
CDR3: ASSQGYTQY

V: TRBV18
J: TRBJ1-2
CDR3: ASSPSTGIRNYGYT

V: TRBV2
J: TRBJ2-1
CDR3: ASKVERLNNEQF

V: TRBV27
J: TRBJ2-1
CDR3: ASSPGLAYNEQF

V: TRBV10-1
J: TRBJ1-6
CDR3: ASSVSENSPLH

V: TRBV28
J: TRBJ2-1
CDR3: ASRRQGTYNEQF

V: TRBV19
J: TRBJ2-7
CDR3: ASSLLPAGVEQY

V: TRBV25-1
J: TRBJ2-6
CDR3: ASSEYRDPGANVLT

V: TRBV5-1
J: TRBJ2-1
CDR3: ASSRGSTAGGSSYNEQF

V: TRBV5-1
J: TRBJ2-5
CDR3: ASSLAHGGPETQY

V: TRBV29-1
J: TRBJ2-5
CDR3: SVDQVDETQY

V: TRBV5-8
J: TRBJ1-2
CDR3: ASSLGQSYGYT

V: TRBV28
J: TRBJ1-1
CDR3: ASSPLGRGNTEAF

V: TRBV18
J: TRBJ1-2
CDR3: ASSPLKEGKDGYT

V: TRBV24-1
J: TRBJ2-2
CDR3: ATSDPQARELF

V: TRBV28
J: TRBJ1-2
CDR3: ASSLRGAGTA

V: TRBV29-1
J: TRBJ2-3
CDR3: SAAGGREKGTDTQY

V: TRBV2
J: TRBJ1-1
CDR3: ASRAGTANTEAF